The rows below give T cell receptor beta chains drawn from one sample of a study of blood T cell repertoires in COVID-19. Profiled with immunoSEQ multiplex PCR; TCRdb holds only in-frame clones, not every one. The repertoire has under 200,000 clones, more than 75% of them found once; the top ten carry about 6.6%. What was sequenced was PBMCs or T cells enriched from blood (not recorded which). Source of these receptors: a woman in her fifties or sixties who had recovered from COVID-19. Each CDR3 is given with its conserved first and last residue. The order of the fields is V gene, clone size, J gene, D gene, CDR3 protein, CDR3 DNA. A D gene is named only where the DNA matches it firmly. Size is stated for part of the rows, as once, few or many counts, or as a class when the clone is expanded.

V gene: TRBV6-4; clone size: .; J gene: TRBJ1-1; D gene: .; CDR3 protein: CASRKGAGGLNTEAFF; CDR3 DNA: TGTGCCAGCAGAAAAGGGGCTGGGGGCTTGAACACTGAAGCTTTCTTT
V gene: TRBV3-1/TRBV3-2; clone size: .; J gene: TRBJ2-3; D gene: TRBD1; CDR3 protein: CASSIGQGRDTQYF; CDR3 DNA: TGTGCCAGCAGCATAGGACAGGGCCGAGATACGCAGTATTTT
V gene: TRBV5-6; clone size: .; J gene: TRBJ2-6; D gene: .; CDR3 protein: CASSLAGGPGANVLTF; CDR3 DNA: TGTGCCAGCAGCTTGGCAGGGGGGCCTGGGGCCAACGTCCTGACTTTC
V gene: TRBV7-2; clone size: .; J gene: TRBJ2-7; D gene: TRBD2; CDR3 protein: CASSPLAGRSSYEQYF; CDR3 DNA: TGTGCCAGCAGCCCACTAGCGGGGAGGAGCTCCTACGAGCAGTACTTC
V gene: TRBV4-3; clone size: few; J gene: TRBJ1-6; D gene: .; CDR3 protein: CASSQGTGSPLHF; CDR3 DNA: TGCGCCAGCAGCCAAGGGACGGGGTCACCCCTCCACTTT
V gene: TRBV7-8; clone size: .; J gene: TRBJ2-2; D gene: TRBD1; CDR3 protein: CASSFRTGAAGELFF; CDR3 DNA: TGTGCCAGCAGCTTCCGGACAGGGGCGGCCGGGGAGCTGTTTTTT
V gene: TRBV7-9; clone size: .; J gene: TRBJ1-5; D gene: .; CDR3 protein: CASSLALGSSNQPQHF; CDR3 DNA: TGTGCCAGCAGCTTAGCGCTAGGCAGTAGCAATCAGCCCCAGCATTTT
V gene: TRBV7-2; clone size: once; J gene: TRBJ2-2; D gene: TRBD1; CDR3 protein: CASSLVQGANTGELFF; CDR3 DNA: TGTGCCAGCAGCTTAGTCCAGGGGGCGAACACCGGGGAGCTGTTTTTT
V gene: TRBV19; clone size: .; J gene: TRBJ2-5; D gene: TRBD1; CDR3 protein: CASKGDSQETQYF; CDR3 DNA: TGTGCCAGCAAGGGGGACAGTCAAGAGACCCAGTACTTC
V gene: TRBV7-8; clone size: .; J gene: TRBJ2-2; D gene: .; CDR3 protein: CASSLVGSGLSTGELFF; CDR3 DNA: TGTGCCAGCAGCTTAGTGGGCTCGGGACTCAGCACCGGGGAGCTGTTTTTT
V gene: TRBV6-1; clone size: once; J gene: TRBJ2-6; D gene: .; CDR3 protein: CASSEPPGANVLTF; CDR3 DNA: TGTGCCAGCAGTGAACCCCCGGGGGCCAACGTCCTGACTTTC
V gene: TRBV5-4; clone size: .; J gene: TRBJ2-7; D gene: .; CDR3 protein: CASSLGSGETYEQYF; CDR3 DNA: TGTGCCAGCAGCTTGGGGTCAGGGGAAACCTACGAGCAGTACTTC
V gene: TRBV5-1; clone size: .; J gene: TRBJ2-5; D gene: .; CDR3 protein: CASSVDHQPQETQYF; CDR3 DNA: TGCGCCAGCAGCGTGGACCACCAACCACAGGAGACCCAGTACTTC
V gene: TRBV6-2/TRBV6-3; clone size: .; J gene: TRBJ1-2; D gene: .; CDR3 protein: CASSYSGRLYGYTF; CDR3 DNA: TGTGCCAGCAGTTACTCCGGCAGACTCTATGGCTACACCTTC
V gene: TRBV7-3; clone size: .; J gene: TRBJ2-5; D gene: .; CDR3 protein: CASSLQGQETQYF; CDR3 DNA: TGTGCCAGCAGCTTACAGGGTCAAGAGACCCAGTACTTC
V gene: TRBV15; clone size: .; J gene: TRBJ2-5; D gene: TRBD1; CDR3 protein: CATSRDRGAGGSGQETQYF; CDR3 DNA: TGTGCCACCAGCAGAGATAGGGGGGCAGGGGGCTCTGGGCAAGAGACCCAGTACTTC
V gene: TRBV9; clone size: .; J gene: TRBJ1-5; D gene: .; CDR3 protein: CASSPRDSQNQPQHF; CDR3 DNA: TGTGCCAGCAGCCCTCGGGACTCCCAGAATCAGCCCCAGCATTTT
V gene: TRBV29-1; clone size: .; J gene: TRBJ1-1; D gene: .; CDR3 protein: CSVEATGGETEAFF; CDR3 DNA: TGCAGCGTTGAAGCCACGGGGGGGGAAACTGAAGCTTTCTTT
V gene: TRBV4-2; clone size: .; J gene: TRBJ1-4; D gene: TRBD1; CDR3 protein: CASSPGQGRKNEKLFF; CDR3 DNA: TGTGCCAGCAGCCCGGGACAGGGAAGGAAAAATGAAAAACTGTTTTTT
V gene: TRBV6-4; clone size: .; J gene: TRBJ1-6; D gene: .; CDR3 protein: CASSVHALGDSPLHF; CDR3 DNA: TGTGCCAGCAGTGTCCACGCCCTCGGGGATTCACCCCTCCACTTT
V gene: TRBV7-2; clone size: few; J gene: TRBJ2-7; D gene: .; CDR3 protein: CASSLSLTTYEQYF; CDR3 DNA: TGTGCCAGCAGCTTAAGCCTAACTACCTACGAGCAGTACTTC
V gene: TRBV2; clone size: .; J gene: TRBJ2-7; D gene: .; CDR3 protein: CASSQAAYEQYF; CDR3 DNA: TGTGCCAGTAGCCAAGCGGCCTACGAGCAGTACTTC
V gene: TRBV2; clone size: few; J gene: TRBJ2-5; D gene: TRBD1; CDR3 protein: CASTASGTGEETQYF; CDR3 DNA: TGTGCCAGCACCGCCTCCGGGACAGGGGAGGAGACCCAGTACTTC
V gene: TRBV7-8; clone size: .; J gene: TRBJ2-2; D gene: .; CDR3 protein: CASSLGDNPNTGELFF; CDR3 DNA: TGTGCCAGCAGCTTAGGGGACAACCCGAACACCGGGGAGCTGTTTTTT
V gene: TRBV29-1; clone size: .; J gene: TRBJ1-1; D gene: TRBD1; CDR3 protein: CSVEYQGDTEAFF; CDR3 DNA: TGCAGCGTTGAGTACCAGGGGGACACTGAAGCTTTCTTT
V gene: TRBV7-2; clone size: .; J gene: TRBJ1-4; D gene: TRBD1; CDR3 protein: CASSLAGQGGEKLFF; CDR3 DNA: TGTGCCAGCAGCTTAGCCGGACAGGGCGGTGAAAAACTGTTTTTT
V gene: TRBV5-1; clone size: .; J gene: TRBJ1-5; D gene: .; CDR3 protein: CASSLGGVNSNQPQHF; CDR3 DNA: TGCGCCAGCAGCTTGGGAGGCGTAAATAGCAATCAGCCCCAGCATTTT
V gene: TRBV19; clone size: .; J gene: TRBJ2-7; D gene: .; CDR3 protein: CASSIGTVSYEQYF; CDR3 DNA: TGTGCCAGTAGTATAGGGACTGTCTCCTACGAGCAGTACTTC
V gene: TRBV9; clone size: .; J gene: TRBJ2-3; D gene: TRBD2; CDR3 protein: CASSVGLAGGTDTQYF; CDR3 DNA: TGTGCCAGCAGCGTAGGGCTAGCGGGGGGGACAGATACGCAGTATTTT
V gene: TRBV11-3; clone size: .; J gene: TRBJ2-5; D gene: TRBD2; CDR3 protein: CASSLGVSGVQETQYF; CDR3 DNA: TGTGCCAGCAGCTTAGGGGTTAGCGGGGTCCAAGAGACCCAGTACTTC
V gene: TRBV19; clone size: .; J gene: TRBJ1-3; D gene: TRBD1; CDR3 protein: CASRRDSNSGNTIYF; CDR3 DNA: TGTGCCAGTAGGCGGGACAGCAACTCTGGAAACACCATATATTTT
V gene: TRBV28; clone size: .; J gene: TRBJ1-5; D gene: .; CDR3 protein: CASSLPPNRGNQPQHF; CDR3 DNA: TGTGCCAGCAGTTTACCCCCGAACAGGGGCAATCAGCCCCAGCATTTT
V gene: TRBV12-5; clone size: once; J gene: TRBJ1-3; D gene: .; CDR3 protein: CASGLLTLAGNTIYF; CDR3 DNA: TGTGCTAGTGGTTTGCTGACACTTGCTGGAAACACCATATATTTT
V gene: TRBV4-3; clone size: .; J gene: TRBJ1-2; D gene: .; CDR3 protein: CASSQEGARAGYGYTF; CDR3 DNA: TGCGCCAGCAGCCAAGAAGGTGCCCGGGCGGGCTATGGCTACACCTTC
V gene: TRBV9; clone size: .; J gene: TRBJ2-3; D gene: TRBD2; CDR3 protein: CASSVGQAGGADTQYF; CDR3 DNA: TGTGCCAGCAGCGTAGGCCAAGCGGGGGGGGCAGATACGCAGTATTTT
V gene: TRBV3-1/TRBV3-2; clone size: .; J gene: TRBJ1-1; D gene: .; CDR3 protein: CASSSRGGVNTEAFF; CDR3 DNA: TGTGCCAGCAGCTCCCGGGGGGGGGTGAACACTGAAGCTTTCTTT
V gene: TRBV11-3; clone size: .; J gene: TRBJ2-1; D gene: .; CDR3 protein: CASSQRGGRLDEQFF; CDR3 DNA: TGTGCCAGCAGCCAGAGGGGGGGCAGGTTGGATGAGCAGTTCTTC
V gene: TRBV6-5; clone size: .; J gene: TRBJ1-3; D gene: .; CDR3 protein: CASSTRALGGNTIYF; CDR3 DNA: TGTGCCAGCAGTACCCGGGCCCTTGGCGGGAACACCATATATTTT
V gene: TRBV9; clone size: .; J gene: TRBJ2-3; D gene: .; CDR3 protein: CASSTQDRITDTQYF; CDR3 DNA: TGTGCCAGCAGCACCCAGGACAGAATAACAGATACGCAGTATTTT
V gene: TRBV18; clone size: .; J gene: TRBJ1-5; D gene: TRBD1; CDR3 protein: CASSLGTGENQPQHF; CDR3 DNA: TGTGCCAGCTCACTGGGGACAGGAGAGAATCAGCCCCAGCATTTT
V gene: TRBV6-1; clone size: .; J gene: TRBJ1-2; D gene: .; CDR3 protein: CASSERQGGGYTF; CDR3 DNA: TGTGCCAGCAGTGAACGGCAGGGTGGTGGCTACACCTTC
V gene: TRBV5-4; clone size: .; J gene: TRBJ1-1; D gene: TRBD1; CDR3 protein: CASSFTGDTEAFF; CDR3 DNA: TGTGCCAGCAGCTTCACAGGGGACACTGAAGCTTTCTTT